The 15 T cell receptor beta chains given below trace back to one sample, sequenced in a study of long-term antiretroviral therapy in people with HIV. Sequencing used immunoSEQ v3.0 at survey level. Measured with immunoSEQ multiplex PCR; TCRdb has only the in-frame clones, and not every one. The repertoire holds roughly 35,000 clones, roughly 85% seen once, with roughly 4.4% in the top ten. The source was unsorted PBMCs, collected approximately 3.3 years after starting antiretroviral therapy. Receptors originate from a man between 18 and 29 years old with HIV.

This chain links TRBV7-2 with TRBJ2-7; D is unclear. Germline values: CDR1 SGHTA, CDR2 FQGNSA. The CDR3 has 14 residues. V was pared by 2 bases and J by 0 bases, with 8 bases between. The CDR3 loop is CASSLSRSSYEQYF. The CDR3 DNA follows: TGTGCCAGCAGCTTAAGCAGGAGCTCCTACGAGCAGTACTTC. Complete variable domain (other parts from reference TRBV7-2 and TRBJ2-7): GAGVSQSPSNKVTEKGKDVELRCDPISGHTALYWYRQSLGQGLEFLIYFQGNSAPDKSGLPSDRFSAERTGGSVSTLTIQRTQQEDSAVYLCASSLSRSSYEQYFGPGTRLTVT.

The chain couples TRBV11-2 to TRBJ1-2, with unresolved D. With 0 bases removed from V and 3 bases from J, the gap between germline ends came to 8 bases. Germline loops: CDR1 SGHAT, CDR2 FQNNGV. There are 14 residues in the CDR3. DNA for the CDR3: TGTGCCAGCAGCTTAGAACGGAGGTACTATGGCTACACCTTC. Protein product: CASSLERRYYGYTF.

The V call is TRBV5-5, the J call TRBJ2-1; 15 nucleotides agree with TRBD2. The CDR3 sequence is 19 residues long. Per germline, CDR1 SGHKS and CDR2 YYEKEE (reference sequence). Trimming at V came to 4 bases and at J to 0 bases, leaving 8 bases not matched to a gene. This CDR3 is CASSRTSGGAQISYNEQFF. The CDR3 nucleotides read TGTGCCAGCAGCCGGACTAGCGGGGGGGCCCAAATCTCCTACAATGAGCAGTTCTTC.

This clone was seen more than once but under ten times. The V and J genes are TRBV7-9 and TRBJ1-2; D is perhaps TRBD1 (6 bases). The CDR3 consists of 12 residues. With 5 bases removed from V and 6 bases from J, the gap between germline ends came to 10 bases. Per germline, CDR1 SEHNR and CDR2 FQNEAQ (reference sequence). The CDR3 nucleotides read TGTGCCAGCAGCCTTCAGGGGAATGGCTACACCTTC. The encoded protein is CASSLQGNGYTF.

Only one count was recorded for this clone. The chain is built from TRBV6-5 and TRBJ1-1; D possibly corresponds to TRBD1 (6 bases). The CDR3 is 12 residues long. CDR1 and CDR2 (germline): MNHEY, SVGAGI. Trimming left V 5 bases short and J 10 bases short, with 14 bases between. This CDR3 is CASSPPTGLAFF. CDR3 sequence (DNA): TGTGCCAGCAGTCCGCCTACAGGGTTAGCTTTCTTT.

The J gene is TRBJ2-3, the V gene TRBV25-1; the match to TRBD2 covers 9 bases. The ends lost 8 bases at V and 7 bases at J; junction bases unmatched: 7. Germline values: CDR1 MGHDK, CDR2 SYGVNS. The CDR3 is 13 amino acids. Written as DNA, the CDR3 is TGTGCCAGCCAGCGGGAGGATCTGTATACGCAGTATTTT. It encodes CASQREDLYTQYF.

V is TRBV19 and J is TRBJ1-6, with unresolved D. Trimming left V 5 bases short and J 4 bases short, with 12 bases between. The CDR3 length is 15 residues. Germline-derived CDR1 and CDR2 are LNHDA and SQIVND (reference sequence). CDR3 coding DNA: TGTGCCAGTAGTTGGTCAGGCTCGTATAATTCACCCCTCCACTTT. As protein: CASSWSGSYNSPLHF.

The CDR3 here is CASRNSSDPGDEQYF. The CDR3 nucleotides are TGTGCCAGCAGAAATTCTAGCGACCCAGGGGACGAGCAGTACTTC. The chain recombines TRBV28 with TRBJ2-7; D might be TRBD1 or TRBD2, each matching 6 bases. The germline V gene encodes CDR1 MDHEN and CDR2 SYDVKM. Trimming removed 6 bases at V and 5 bases at J, with 20 bases between. There are 15 residues in the CDR3.

The chain joins TRBV7-2 to TRBJ1-1; 8 positions match TRBD1. V was clipped by 5 bases and J by 8 bases; unmatched bases: 7. This CDR3 is built from 13 residues. The germline gives CDR1 SGHTA, CDR2 FQGNSA. The CDR3 DNA is TGTGCCAGCAGCCCGAGGACAGGGTCGGAAGCTTTCTTT. Protein sequence: CASSPRTGSEAFF.

This chain uses TRBV9 with TRBJ1-6, with 8 bases identical to TRBD1. Germline lookup yields CDR1 SGDLS and CDR2 YYNGEE. The CDR3 covers 16 residues. Germline trimming cut 3 bases from V and 5 bases from J; bases unmatched to any gene: 7. The CDR3 region is CASSDPTGENNSPLHF. In nucleotides, the CDR3 is TGTGCCAGCAGCGATCCGACAGGGGAAAATAATTCACCCCTCCACTTT.

The chain employs TRBV6-6 and TRBJ1-1; D unclear. This CDR3 contains 13 residues. CDR1 is MNHNY and CDR2 is SVGAGI in the germline V gene (reference sequence). V lost 6 bases and J lost 4, with 12 bases in between. The CDR3 region has the DNA TGTGCCAGCAGCGCCGGAGGGATCACTGAAGCTTTCTTT. This translates into CASSAGGITEAFF.

This rearrangement joins TRBV5-1 to TRBJ2-5; 13 bases map to TRBD2. The CDR3 loop spans 18 amino acids. With 0 bases clipped from V and 0 bases from J, the junction kept 5 bases outside the gene matches. Germline CDR1 is SGHRS and CDR2 is YFSETQ. CDR3 nucleotides: TGCGCCAGCAGCTTGGAGGGACTAGCGGGAAGTTACCAAGAGACCCAGTACTTC. Residues: CASSLEGLAGSYQETQYF.

The chain has TRBV27 and TRBJ1-1, with unresolved D. Germline loops: CDR1 MNHEY, CDR2 SMNVEV (reference sequence). V was clipped by 3 bases and J by 1 base, with 9 bases between them. The CDR3 is 14 residues long. CDR3 loop: CASSFGSQNTEAFF. The CDR3 DNA is TGTGCCAGCAGTTTCGGCAGCCAGAACACTGAAGCTTTCTTT.

The chain uses TRBV5-1 and TRBJ2-6, with D maybe TRBD1 (6 bases). CDR3 size: 18 residues. The V gene's germline CDR1 is SGHRS and CDR2 YFSETQ. The V and J ends lost 2 bases and 0 bases respectively, with 15 bases between them. CDR3 protein: CASSFSRDTRSGANVLTF. CDR3 DNA sequence: TGCGCCAGCAGCTTCAGTAGGGACACCCGCTCTGGGGCCAACGTCCTGACTTTC.

The chain uses TRBV7-9 and TRBJ1-5, with a possible D match to TRBD1 (5 bases). From germline, CDR1 is SEHNR and CDR2 FQNEAQ (reference sequence). V lost 0 bases and J lost 1, with 7 bases in between. The CDR3 sequence is 15 residues long. CDR3 loop: CASSLAGASNQPQHF. The CDR3 coding sequence is TGTGCCAGCAGCTTAGCTGGGGCAAGCAATCAGCCCCAGCATTTT.